Sequencing of this T cell receptor beta chain was carried out in a study of cytomegalovirus exposure and HLA in healthy donors. Study overall: There were under 140 million unique TCR beta sequences, drawn from about 179 million T cells, in an earlier analysis. Broader study findings: As a later analysis showed, several of the most significant clusters appeared to be linked to common viral pathogens.

Everyone who donated was a healthy bone marrow donor. The primer mix had 60 Vbeta and 13 Jbeta primers. Authors' data handling: Tens of millions of unique TCR beta chains, approximately 11 million of them shared, were counted by a later analysis. Assay used: immunoSEQ multiplex PCR; TCRdb lists only in-frame clones, some missing. D and trimming were read from the DNA, whereas the V and J calls and clone size are those reported in that table. The data contain 170,000 or so clones, around 75% of them singletons. V was trimmed by 3 bases and J by 7 bases, leaving 10 bases between them. The V gene's germline CDR1 is MGHDK and CDR2 SYGVNS. This CDR3 region has 13 residues. Note on this clone: Its antigen is not known.

The chain recombines TRBV25-1 with TRBJ1-5; D is undetermined. This TCR came from a male donor in good health and CMV-seronegative. The specimen was PBMCs. CDR3 DNA sequence: TGTGCCAGCAGTGATGAGGGTTTACAGCCCCAGCATTTT. Encoded protein: CASSDEGLQPQHF.